The clone carrying this T cell receptor beta chain showed up just once. PCR involved 60 Vbeta and 13 Jbeta primers. Per the original methods: A later analysis counted 65 million to 95 million unique TCR beta chains, about 11 million shared. The table came from immunoSEQ multiplex PCR; TCRdb's copy has only in-frame clones and leaves some out. D and trimming were read from the DNA, whereas the V and J calls and clone size are those reported in that table. This sample carries roughly 180,000 clones, 78% of them seen once, and the ten largest clones take 6%. This CDR3 region has 13 residues. V lost 5 bases, J lost 5 bases, and 3 bases stayed unmatched. Germline V gene data show CDR1 as MNHEY and CDR2 as SVGAGI. Healthy individuals who donated bone marrow served as the donors. This sample stems from a study of cytomegalovirus exposure and HLA in healthy donors.

The rearrangement links TRBV6-5 to TRBJ1-5, with TRBD1 matching 7 bases. The source material was PBMCs. The TCR originated in a woman in her 30s in good health and CMV-seropositive. CDR3 bases: TGTGCCAGCAGTCCAGGGGGACATCAGCCCCAGCATTTT. This translates into CASSPGGHQPQHF.